This T cell receptor beta chain is drawn from a study of shared clonotypes between healthy human individuals. The ends lost 2 bases at V and 4 bases at J; junction bases unmatched: 3. Per the germline V gene, CDR1 is MDHEN and CDR2 is SYDVKM. The CDR3 covers 15 residues. Naive CD8 isolation took CD45RO-negative cells positively selected for CCR7 and excluded terminally differentiated effector memory CD45RA+ cells. The protocol was immunoSEQ multiplex PCR, while the TCRdb copy is restricted to in-frame clones and leaves out a portion. The sample lists roughly 810,000 clones; approximately 97% were seen once.

The rearrangement joins TRBV28 to TRBJ2-1, with 9 bases that match TRBD2. Sequenced: naive CD8+ T cells sorted from blood. The TCR sequence derives from a young man in good health. Here the CDR3 reads CASSLTREGYNEQFF. The DNA of the CDR3 is TGTGCCAGCAGTTTAACGCGGGAGGGTTACAATGAGCAGTTCTTC.